These 18 T cell receptor beta chains were sequenced from one sample in a study of blood T cells in healthy people across ages. A second PCR of roughly 7 to 11 cycles used a sample-barcoded 5' primer and a J-beta primer mix. TCRdb reprocessed the 5' RACE reads via MiXCR and lists one record per CDR3 protein. The sample holds hundreds of thousands of distinct CDR3 sequences, 40% to 45% seen once. Material for sequencing was blood. Source of these receptors: a man older than 75 in good health.

This clonotype was detected a few times. This sequence joins TRBV4-3 and TRBJ2-3; a possible D gene is TRBD2 (6 bases). Germline loops: CDR1 LGHNA, CDR2 YSLEER. Trimming cost V 0 bases and J 2 bases, with 18 bases left between them. The CDR3 is made up of 18 amino acids. The CDR3 spells CASSQDRGGPPFTDTQYF. The CDR3 nucleotides read TGCGCCAGCAGCCAAGATAGGGGAGGTCCACCATTCACAGATACGCAGTATTTT.

Only one count was recorded for this clonotype. This chain joins TRBV15 and TRBJ2-5; 14 nucleotides line up with TRBD2. The germline CDR1 and CDR2 sequences are LNHNV and YYDKDF (reference sequence). The CDR3 consists of 16 residues. With V trimmed by 4 bases and J by 1 base, 2 bases remained unmatched. Written as DNA, the CDR3 is TGTGCCACCAGCACGGGACTAGCGGGAGCCCAAGAGACCCAGTACTTC. This sequence encodes CATSTGLAGAQETQYF. The full variable domain, rest sourced from reference TRBV15 and TRBJ2-5, is DAMVIQNPRYQVTQFGKPVTLSCSQTLNHNVMYWYQQKSSQAPKLLFHYYDKDFNNEADTPDNFQSRRPNTSFCFLDIRSPGLGDTAMYLCATSTGLAGAQETQYFGPGTRLLVL.

This clonotype was detected a few times. CDR3 in DNA: TGCAGTGCTAGCGGGGGGGCTATCGCCTACGAGCAGTACTTC. It is translated as CSASGGAIAYEQYF. The chain carries TRBV20-1 and TRBJ2-7; 8 nucleotides align to TRBD2. Germline trimming cut 3 bases from V and 2 bases from J; bases unmatched to any gene: 6. CDR1 DFQATT and CDR2 SNEGSKA come from the germline V gene (reference sequence). This CDR3 spans 14 amino acids.

V and J are TRBV15 and TRBJ1-3; 9 bases map to TRBD1. The CDR3 has 17 amino acids. CDR1 and CDR2 (germline): LNHNV, YYDKDF (reference sequence). V lost 6 bases, J lost 4 bases, and 13 bases stayed unmatched. CDR3 loop: CATSPAITGGSGNTIYF. In DNA, the CDR3 is TGTGCCACCAGTCCAGCTATAACAGGGGGCTCGGGAAACACCATATATTTT.

J is TRBJ1-2 and V is TRBV7-9; no firm D call. The CDR3 is 13 amino acids. Germline CDR1 SEHNR, CDR2 FQNEAQ (reference sequence). Trimming pared 2 bases from V and 8 bases from J, leaving 12 bases between. CDR3 sequence (DNA): TGTGCCAGCAGCTTAAGAGTTCGTGGGGGCTACACCTTC. It is translated as CASSLRVRGGYTF. Looking up the rest from reference TRBV7-9 and TRBJ1-2 gives the full variable domain: DTGVSQNPRHKITKRGQNVTFRCDPISEHNRLYWYRQTLGQGPEFLTYFQNEAQLEKSRLLSDRFSAERPKGSFSTLEIQRTEQGDSAMYLCASSLRVRGGYTFGSGTRLTVV.

The rearrangement links TRBV6-6 to TRBJ2-4; 13 bases fit TRBD2. The J call may be mistaken, given a closer DNA end match to TRBJ2-5. CDR3 length: 16 amino acids. The V gene's germline CDR1 is MNHNY and CDR2 SVGAGI (reference sequence). DNA of the CDR3: TGTGCCAGCGGGAGACTAGCGGGAGGAGCGCGGGAGACCCAGTACTTC. Translation: CASGRLAGGARETQYF.

This clonotype was counted only a few times. This chain links TRBV20-1 with TRBJ2-5, with TRBD1 matching over 7 bases. The CDR3 consists of 15 residues. CDR1 and CDR2 (germline): DFQATT, SNEGSKA (reference sequence). J gave up 2 bases and V 3 bases, and 9 bases lay outside the gene matches. The CDR3 spells CSARGQTGIQETQYF. CDR3 coding DNA: TGCAGTGCTAGGGGACAGACAGGAATACAAGAGACCCAGTACTTC.

The sample holds a few counts of this clonotype. The chain is built from TRBV29-1 and TRBJ2-3, with 9 bases fitting TRBD1. There are 13 residues in the CDR3. Looked up from germline, CDR1 is SQVTM and CDR2 is ANQGSEA. V lost 6 bases to trimming and J lost 5 bases; unmatched junction nucleotides: 6. This CDR3 reads CSVEDRGRDTQYF. CDR3 bases: TGCAGCGTGGAGGACAGGGGACGAGATACGCAGTATTTT.

This sequence joins TRBV7-2 and TRBJ1-6, with D possibly being TRBD1 (5 bases). Germline V lookup: CDR1 SGHTA, CDR2 FQGNSA. CDR3 length equals 14 residues. Deletions cut 5 bases from V and 8 bases from J, with 13 bases between. CDR3 residues: CASSLYGGDSPLHF. Written as DNA, the CDR3 is TGTGCCAGCAGCCTCTACGGGGGTGATTCACCCCTCCACTTT.

A few counts support this clonotype. The rearrangement links TRBV6-2 or TRBV6-3 to TRBJ2-5; TRBD2 matches at 8 bases. The CDR3 loop spans 11 amino acids. Germline CDR1 reads MNHEY; CDR2 reads SVGEGT. The V and J ends lost 4 bases and 10 bases, in that order; junction bases with no gene match: 2. This CDR3 is CASSLGLVQYF. As DNA, the CDR3 is TGTGCCAGCAGTTTGGGACTAGTCCAGTACTTC.

The rearrangement links TRBV2 to TRBJ2-7, with 8 bases that match TRBD2. TRBJ2-5 matches the DNA end more closely, so the J call is doubtful. Germline CDR1 SNHLY, CDR2 FYNNEI. There are 16 residues in the CDR3. The CDR3 reads CASSEPLAGPQGTQYF. CDR3 nucleotide sequence: TGTGCCAGCAGTGAGCCCCTAGCGGGCCCCCAGGGGACCCAGTACTTC.

CDR3 loop: CASSLMNKQYF. The CDR3 nucleotides are TGTGCCAGCAGCTTAATGAACAAGCAGTACTTC. The rearrangement uses TRBV7-2 and TRBJ2-7; D ambiguous. CDR3 size: 11 residues. V gave up 2 bases and J gave up 8 bases, with 7 bases separating them. Germline-derived CDR1 and CDR2 are SGHTA and FQGNSA.

As regards this clonotype: A much larger clone is a single base away; this may be a read error. The rearrangement links TRBV25-1 to TRBJ2-7; maybe TRBD2 (7 bases). The germline gives CDR1 MGHDK, CDR2 SYGVNS. The length of the CDR3 is 16 residues. V was pared by 10 bases and J by 7 bases, with 29 bases between. CDR3 amino acids: CATMGRGASTVKEQYF. CDR3 sequence (DNA): TGTGCCACCATGGGACGGGGGGCCTCCACGGTCAAGGAGCAGTACTTC.

This clonotype was seen many times. The chain combines TRBV9 with TRBJ2-5; 12 positions match TRBD2. This CDR3 has 15 amino acids. J lost 11 bases, V lost 4 bases, and 12 bases had no gene match. The V gene's germline CDR1 is SGDLS and CDR2 YYNGEE. CDR3 region: CASSPRTSGVGEQYF. The CDR3 DNA sequence: TGTGCCAGCAGCCCCCGGACTAGCGGGGTAGGGGAGCAGTACTTC.

The chain uses TRBV20-1 and TRBJ2-5, with TRBD1 matching over 8 bases. The CDR3 covers 15 residues. The germline V gene encodes CDR1 DFQATT and CDR2 SNEGSKA (reference sequence). Trimming cost V 6 bases and J 1 base; bases outside gene matches: 10. The CDR3 spells CSAIRQGRRQETQYF. DNA for the CDR3: TGCAGTGCGATTCGACAGGGGCGTCGCCAAGAGACCCAGTACTTC.

This clonotype has just a few counts. The rearrangement uses TRBV6-2 or TRBV6-3 and TRBJ2-5; D is unresolved. CDR1 and CDR2 from the germline V gene are MNHEY and SVGEGT. V gave up 2 bases and J gave up 5 bases, with 9 bases separating them. This CDR3 is 13 amino acids long. CDR3 protein: CASSYLLGETQYF. CDR3 coding DNA: TGTGCCAGCAGTTACCTCCTGGGGGAGACCCAGTACTTC.

The CDR3 DNA follows: TGCAGTGCAAGCGGGACCCAAGAGACCCAGTACTTC. Protein: CSASGTQETQYF. The chain has TRBV20-1 and TRBJ2-5, with 7 bases fitting TRBD2. Germline CDR1 and CDR2: DFQATT and SNEGSKA (reference sequence). This CDR3 is built from 12 residues. The junction had 2 bases not matched to a gene; V was cut back by 6 bases and J by 1 base.

V is TRBV7-2 and J is TRBJ2-5; D perhaps matches TRBD2 (7 bases). V was trimmed by 1 base and J by 5 bases, leaving 14 bases between them. This CDR3 contains 15 residues. The germline V gene has CDR1 SGHTA and CDR2 FQGNSA. The CDR3 sequence is CASSLVRGGLETQYF. CDR3 nucleotide sequence: TGTGCCAGCAGCTTAGTGCGCGGGGGCTTGGAGACCCAGTACTTC.